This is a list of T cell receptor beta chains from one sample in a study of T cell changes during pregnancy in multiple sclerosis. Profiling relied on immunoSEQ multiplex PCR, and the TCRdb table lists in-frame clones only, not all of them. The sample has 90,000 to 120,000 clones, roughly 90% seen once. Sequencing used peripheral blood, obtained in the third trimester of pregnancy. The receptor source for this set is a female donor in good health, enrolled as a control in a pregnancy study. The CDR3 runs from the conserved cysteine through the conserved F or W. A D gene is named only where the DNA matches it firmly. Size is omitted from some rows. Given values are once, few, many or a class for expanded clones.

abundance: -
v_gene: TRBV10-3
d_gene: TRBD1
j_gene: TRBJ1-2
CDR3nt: TGTGCCATCAGGGGGACAGGGATCAATGGCTACACCTTC
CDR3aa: CAIRGTGINGYTF

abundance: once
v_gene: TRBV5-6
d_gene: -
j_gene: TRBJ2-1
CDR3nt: TGTGCCAGCAGCTTCGCGGGCCCCAGCTCCTACAATGAGCAGTTCTTC
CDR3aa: CASSFAGPSSYNEQFF

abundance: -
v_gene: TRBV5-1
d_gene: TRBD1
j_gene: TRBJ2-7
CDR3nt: TGCGCCAGCAGCCTCGGACAGGGACTTCGAGGCTACGAGCAGTACTTC
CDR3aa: CASSLGQGLRGYEQYF

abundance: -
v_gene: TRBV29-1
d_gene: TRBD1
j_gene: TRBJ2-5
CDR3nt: TGCAGCGTGGACAGGGGGTCGGGAGAGACCCAGTACTTC
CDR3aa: CSVDRGSGETQYF

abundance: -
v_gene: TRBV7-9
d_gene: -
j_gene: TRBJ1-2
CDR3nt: TGTGCCAGCAGCTTAGGTCGTAACTATGGCTACACCTTC
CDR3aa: CASSLGRNYGYTF

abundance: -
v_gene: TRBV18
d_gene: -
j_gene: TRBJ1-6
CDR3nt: TGTGCCAGCTCACCAGGGAGGGCGGAATCACCCCTCCACTTT
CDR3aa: CASSPGRAESPLHF

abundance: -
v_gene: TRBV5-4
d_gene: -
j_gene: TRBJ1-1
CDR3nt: TGTGCCAGCAGCCCCGGGGAGGAAGGGCCTGAAGCTTTCTTT
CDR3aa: CASSPGEEGPEAFF

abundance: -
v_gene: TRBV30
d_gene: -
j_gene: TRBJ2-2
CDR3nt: TGTGCCTGGAGTGTAGGCAGGGTGAGCACCGGGGAGCTGTTTTTT
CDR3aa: CAWSVGRVSTGELFF

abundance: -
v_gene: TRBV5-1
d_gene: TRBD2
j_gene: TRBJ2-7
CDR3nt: TGCGCCAGCAGCTTGGACAGACTAGCGGGGGAGAGCGAGCAGTACTTC
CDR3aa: CASSLDRLAGESEQYF

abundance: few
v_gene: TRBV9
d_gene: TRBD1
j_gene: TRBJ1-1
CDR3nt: TGTGCCAGCAGCGTAGTAGGACCGGGACAGGGGGCGCGCACTGAAGCTTTCTTT
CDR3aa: CASSVVGPGQGARTEAFF

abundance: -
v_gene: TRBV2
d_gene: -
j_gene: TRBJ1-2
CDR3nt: TGTGCCAGCAGCACAGGTGTCTATGGCTACACCTTC
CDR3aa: CASSTGVYGYTF

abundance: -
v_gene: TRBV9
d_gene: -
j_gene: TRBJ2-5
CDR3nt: TGTGCCAGCAGCGTTACCCCCGAGGAGACCCAGTACTTC
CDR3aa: CASSVTPEETQYF

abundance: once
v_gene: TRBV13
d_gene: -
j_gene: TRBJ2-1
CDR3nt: TGTGCCAGCAGCTTTTCCAGGGGCAATGAGCAGTTCTTC
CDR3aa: CASSFSRGNEQFF

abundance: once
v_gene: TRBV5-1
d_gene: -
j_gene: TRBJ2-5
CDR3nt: TGCGCCAGCAGCTCTCAGGGGCGAGAGACCCAGTACTTC
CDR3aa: CASSSQGRETQYF

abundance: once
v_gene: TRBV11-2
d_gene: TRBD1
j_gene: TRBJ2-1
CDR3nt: TGTGCCAGCAGCTTGACCGGGACAGGGGGCTTCTTC
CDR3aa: CASSLTGTGGFF

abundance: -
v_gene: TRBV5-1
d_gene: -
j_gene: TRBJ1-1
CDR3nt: TGCGCCAGCAACTCGGACACTGAAGCTTTCTTT
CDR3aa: CASNSDTEAFF

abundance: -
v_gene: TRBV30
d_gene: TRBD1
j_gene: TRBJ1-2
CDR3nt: TGTGCCTGGGGGGGGACAGCAAACTATGGCTACACCTTC
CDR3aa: CAWGGTANYGYTF

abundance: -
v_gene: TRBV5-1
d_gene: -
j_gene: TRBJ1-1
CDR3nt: TGCGCCAGCAGCTTGCAGCGGAACACTGAAGCTTTCTTT
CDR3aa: CASSLQRNTEAFF